These T cell receptor beta chains were read from a single sample in a study of blood T cell repertoires in COVID-19. Clones were read by immunoSEQ multiplex PCR, and TCRdb kept only the in-frame ones, dropping some. This table holds roughly 100,000 clones, 77% found once. Input material: peripheral blood. All receptors derive from a woman aged 80 or over with acute or convalescent COVID-19. Both conserved end residues are part of each CDR3. Fields, in order: clone size, D gene, V gene, J gene, CDR3 DNA, CDR3 protein. A D gene is named only where the DNA matches it firmly. Expanded clones are given a class, and other clones once, few, many or no size at all.

>NA|NA|TRBV7-9|TRBJ1-1
TGTGCCAGCAGCTCCCAGACAGCGAACACTGAAGCTTTCTTT
CASSSQTANTEAFF
>NA|NA|TRBV12-3/TRBV12-4|TRBJ2-1
TGTGCCAGCACGGTAGAATACAATGAGCAGTTCTTC
CASTVEYNEQFF
>NA|TRBD2|TRBV6-1|TRBJ2-7
TGTGCCAGCAGTGAAACCCGGACAGGGACTATAGCGGGAGGAGGCGACGAGCAGTACTTC
CASSETRTGTIAGGGDEQYF
>NA|NA|TRBV4-3|TRBJ2-1
TGCGCCAGCAGCCAGGGGGGGGCACCCTACAATGAGCAGTTCTTC
CASSQGGAPYNEQFF
>NA|TRBD2|TRBV9|TRBJ2-5
TGTGCCAGCAGCCCCGCAGGAGCGGGAGGGCCGGAGACCCAGTACTTC
CASSPAGAGGPETQYF
>NA|TRBD1|TRBV7-2|TRBJ1-6
TGTGCCAGCAGCGTAACGGGACAGGGTAATTCACCCCTCCACTTT
CASSVTGQGNSPLHF
>NA|NA|TRBV19|TRBJ1-5
TGTGCCAGTAGTATAGATGCCCCCTCATTACACAGGGTGAATCAGCCCCAGCATTTT
CASSIDAPSLHRVNQPQHF
>NA|NA|TRBV18|TRBJ1-1
TGTGCCAGCTCACCCCCCAGTAACACTGAAGCTTTCTTT
CASSPPSNTEAFF
>NA|NA|TRBV28|TRBJ1-2
TGTGCCAGCAGATTTTCCGACACCAGGGGAGGCTACACCTTC
CASRFSDTRGGYTF
>NA|NA|TRBV24-1|TRBJ2-1
TGTGCCACCAGTGACCCTGGGGCTGGTGAGCAGTTCTTC
CATSDPGAGEQFF
>NA|NA|TRBV9|TRBJ2-3
TGTGCCAGCAGCGTAGGTTCTTTCCTCACAAATACGCAGTATTTT
CASSVGSFLTNTQYF
>NA|NA|TRBV29-1|TRBJ2-2
TGCAGCGCAAGCCGGACAGCCGCTTACACCGGGGAGCTGTTTTTT
CSASRTAAYTGELFF
>NA|NA|TRBV7-8|TRBJ1-2
TGTGCCAGCAGCTTAGAAGGCAGGGGTAGTGGCTACACCTTC
CASSLEGRGSGYTF
>NA|NA|TRBV6-2/TRBV6-3|TRBJ1-5
TGTGCCAGCAGTAGACCGGAGAATCAGCCCCAGCATTTT
CASSRPENQPQHF
>NA|NA|TRBV19|TRBJ2-7
TGTGCCAGTAGTAATCAGGGTACCCACGAGCAGTACTTC
CASSNQGTHEQYF
>NA|NA|TRBV7-3|TRBJ2-6
TGTGCCAGCAGCAAGAATCGACAGACGATCTCTGGGGCCAACGTCCTGACTTTC
CASSKNRQTISGANVLTF
>NA|NA|TRBV9|TRBJ1-3
TGTGCCAGCAGCGTAGGTGACAGCTCTGGAAACACCATATATTTT
CASSVGDSSGNTIYF
>NA|NA|TRBV25-1|TRBJ2-1
TGTGCCAGCAGCACACTAGACTCCTACAATGAGCAGTTCTTC
CASSTLDSYNEQFF
>few|TRBD1|TRBV27|TRBJ1-2
TGTGCCAGCAGTTTCCAGGGGGCTAACTATGGCTACACCTTC
CASSFQGANYGYTF
>NA|TRBD2|TRBV9|TRBJ2-2
TGTGCCAGCAGCGGAGGACTAGAAGGCGGGGAGCTGTTTTTT
CASSGGLEGGELFF
>NA|TRBD2|TRBV7-8|TRBJ2-3
TGTGCCAGCAGCTTACTGACCCTGGCGATGGGACTAGCGGGCACAGATACGCAGTATTTT
CASSLLTLAMGLAGTDTQYF
>NA|NA|TRBV27|TRBJ2-1
TGTGCCAGCAGTTTCTCCGACAGGTACAATGAGCAGTTCTTC
CASSFSDRYNEQFF
>NA|NA|TRBV7-2|TRBJ1-3
TGTGCCAGCAGCTTAGTGGCAGGATCTGGAAACACCATATATTTT
CASSLVAGSGNTIYF
>few|NA|TRBV5-4|TRBJ1-1
TGTGCCAGCAGCTTGTTCGACCAGGGTTTAGCTTTCTTT
CASSLFDQGLAFF
>NA|NA|TRBV15|TRBJ1-2
TGTGCCACCAGCAGCCCACTTCGGGGAGGGAAAGATGGCTACACCTTC
CATSSPLRGGKDGYTF
>NA|NA|TRBV7-3|TRBJ1-2
TGTGCCAGCAGCTTAGCGGGGCAGGAGAGGGGCTACACCTTC
CASSLAGQERGYTF
>NA|TRBD1|TRBV4-3|TRBJ1-4
TGCGCCAGCAGCCAAGGGGACAGGGGATCTGAAAAACTGTTTTTT
CASSQGDRGSEKLFF
>NA|NA|TRBV5-1|TRBJ2-6
TGCGCCAGCAGCCCAGGGGCAGGTGGGGCCAACGTCCTGACTTTC
CASSPGAGGANVLTF
>few|TRBD1|TRBV27|TRBJ1-2
TGTGCCAGCAGTCCGGGAACCGGGACAGGGGAGTGGGGACGCTACACCTTC
CASSPGTGTGEWGRYTF
>few|TRBD2|TRBV10-3|TRBJ2-2
TGTGCCATCAGTGGGACTAGCGGCTACACCGGGGAGCTGTTTTTT
CAISGTSGYTGELFF
>NA|NA|TRBV2|TRBJ2-7
TGTGCCAGCAGTGACCCCCCCAGCGGCGAGCAGTACTTC
CASSDPPSGEQYF
>NA|TRBD2|TRBV15|TRBJ2-1
TGTGCCACCAGCAGTAGACTAGCGGGAGCTAAGGAGCAGTTCTTC
CATSSRLAGAKEQFF
>NA|TRBD1|TRBV15|TRBJ1-4
TGTGCCACCAGCAAAGACAGGGGTAGTGAAAAACTGTTTTTT
CATSKDRGSEKLFF
>NA|TRBD1|TRBV6-1|TRBJ1-2
TGTGCCAGCAGTGAGGGTCCCTCCGGACAGGGCCCTAACTATGGCTACACCTTC
CASSEGPSGQGPNYGYTF
>NA|TRBD2|TRBV18|TRBJ2-7
TGTGCCAGCTCAAGAGCGGGGGGAGACTACGAGCAGTACTTC
CASSRAGGDYEQYF
>NA|NA|TRBV7-2|TRBJ2-7
TGTGCCAGCAGCTCTTACTACGAGCAGTACTTC
CASSSYYEQYF
>NA|NA|TRBV21-1|TRBJ1-1
TGTGCCAGCAGCGCTGGACAGGGCCAATGGAACACTGAAGCTTTCTTT
CASSAGQGQWNTEAFF
>NA|NA|TRBV19|TRBJ2-2
TGTGCCAGTACCTCCCGCAGTGATGGAGGGACCGGGGAGCTGTTTTTT
CASTSRSDGGTGELFF
>NA|TRBD1|TRBV18|TRBJ1-2
TGTGCCAGCTCCCAACAGGGGGCCGTACTAAACTATGGCTACACCTTC
CASSQQGAVLNYGYTF
>NA|TRBD2|TRBV11-2|TRBJ2-7
TGTGCCAGCAGCCCGCGGGGTAGCGGGAGGCCCCCCGACGAGCAGTACTTC
CASSPRGSGRPPDEQYF
>NA|TRBD1|TRBV6-5|TRBJ2-2
TGTGCCAGCACCACCCGACAGGGGAGGACCGGGGAGCTGTTTTTT
CASTTRQGRTGELFF
>NA|NA|TRBV28|TRBJ2-7
TGTGCCAGCCGCGGGACAGTTACCTACGAGCAGTACTTC
CASRGTVTYEQYF
>NA|NA|TRBV5-1|TRBJ1-2
TGCGCCAGCAGCTTGTCCAGGGCTGACTATGGCTACACCTTC
CASSLSRADYGYTF
>medium-sized|NA|TRBV4-3|TRBJ1-5
TGCGCCAGCAGCCAAGATCAGGGTCAGCCCCAGCATTTT
CASSQDQGQPQHF
>NA|TRBD2|TRBV6-6|TRBJ2-1
TGTGCCAGCAGTTACCCCCAGGGGCGGGAGGGCCCCGAGCAGTTCTTC
CASSYPQGREGPEQFF
>NA|TRBD1|TRBV2|TRBJ2-2
TGTGCCAGCCGGACAGGGGAAATGGGCGGGGAGCTGTTTTTT
CASRTGEMGGELFF
>NA|NA|TRBV20-1|TRBJ2-7
TGCAGTGCTAGTAAGCGTGACTACGAGCAGTACTTC
CSASKRDYEQYF
>few|NA|TRBV18|TRBJ1-4
TGTGCCAGCTCACCTTCAGGGTCAACTAATGAAAAACTGTTTTTT
CASSPSGSTNEKLFF
>NA|NA|TRBV5-1|TRBJ1-6
TGCGCCAGCACCTACTCCTATAATTCACCCCTCCACTTT
CASTYSYNSPLHF
>NA|NA|TRBV7-3|TRBJ2-3
TGTGCCAGCAGCTTACTCCGCACAGATACGCAGTATTTT
CASSLLRTDTQYF
>NA|NA|TRBV6-4|TRBJ1-1
TGTGCCAGCAGTGACGGCGAGGGGGGGCCGAACACTGAAGCTTTCTTT
CASSDGEGGPNTEAFF
>NA|NA|TRBV28|TRBJ1-1
TGTGCCAGCAGTTTAGGGGGGAGTCGAGCCTTTGAAGCTTTCTTT
CASSLGGSRAFEAFF
>NA|NA|TRBV19|TRBJ1-6
TGTGCCAGTACACGTCGCTCCGGGTTGGGGCCACCCCTCCACTTT
CASTRRSGLGPPLHF